These 30 T cell receptor beta chains were sequenced from one sample in a study of metastatic and nonmetastatic thyroid tumors. MiXCR was used by TCRdb to re-call the PCR reads. Of about 32,000 clones listed, around 20% are singletons. Thyroid surgery had not been preceded by any treatment in any patient. Sequences were obtained from blood. Receptors originate from a female donor with papillary thyroid cancer or a benign thyroid nodule (not recorded which). Some clones in this sample may be carry-over from other donors' samples.

V usage is TRBV19 and J usage is TRBJ1-2; D unclear. CDR1 is LNHDA and CDR2 is SQIVND in the germline V gene (reference sequence). The CDR3 has 15 amino acids. Trimming took 10 bases from V and 6 from J, leaving 24 bases between them. The CDR3 here is CATAPKRSLLDGYTF. The CDR3 DNA follows: TGTGCCACGGCCCCCAAGAGAAGTCTCCTGGATGGCTACACCTTC.

J is TRBJ2-2 and V is TRBV4-3; no firm D call. The CDR3 totals 15 residues. The V gene's germline CDR1 is LGHNA and CDR2 YSLEER. V lost 0 bases, J lost 9 bases, and 14 bases lay in between. The chain's CDR3 is CASSQDGYEYRELFF. The DNA of the CDR3 is TGCGCCAGCAGCCAAGACGGGTATGAGTACAGGGAGCTGTTTTTT.

The table lists this clone with a few counts. V and J are TRBV6-1 and TRBJ1-6; 7 nucleotides match TRBD1. From germline, CDR1 is MNHNS and CDR2 SASEGT. The CDR3 length is 15 residues. V lost 5 bases and J lost 5; bases outside the gene matches: 6. CDR3 sequence (DNA): TGTGCCAGCAGTACTAGGACAGGAGATAATTCACCCCTCCACTTT. It codes for CASSTRTGDNSPLHF.

This clone was recorded only once. The chain is built from TRBV13 and TRBJ2-1; D uncertain. The CDR3 is made up of 12 amino acids. CDR1 PRHDT and CDR2 FYEKMQ come from the germline V gene (reference sequence). V gave up 1 base and J gave up 6 bases, with 4 bases separating them. Here the CDR3 DNA reads TGTGCCAGCAGCTTAGCTGGCAATGAGCAGTTCTTC. This translates into CASSLAGNEQFF.

This clone was detected once. The rearrangement uses TRBV20-1 and TRBJ2-5, with TRBD1 matching 7 bases. This CDR3 spans 16 amino acids. With 2 bases clipped from V and 1 base from J, the junction kept 10 bases outside the gene matches. CDR1 and CDR2 (germline): DFQATT, SNEGSKA (reference sequence). The CDR3 spells CSARRFRDSLQETQYF. CDR3 nucleotides: TGCAGTGCTAGAAGATTCCGGGACAGTCTCCAAGAGACCCAGTACTTC.

This clone was seen a few times. The chain employs TRBV6-1 and TRBJ1-1, with TRBD1 identical over 7 bases. Germline CDR1 MNHNS, CDR2 SASEGT. CDR3 length: 12 amino acids. Trimming took 5 bases from V and 5 from J; bases not matched to a gene: 2. The CDR3 DNA is TGTGCCAGCAGTCGCAGGGGGACTGAAGCTTTCTTT. This encodes CASSRRGTEAFF.

This clone was seen repeatedly, ten times or more. The chain is built from TRBV28 and TRBJ2-7; D is unclear. V lost 5 bases and J 3 bases, leaving 11 bases between the germline ends. The CDR3 runs 13 residues. Germline lookup yields CDR1 MDHEN and CDR2 SYDVKM. In DNA, the CDR3 is TGTGCCAGCAGTACTACCCCTAACTACGAGCAGTACTTC. Protein: CASSTTPNYEQYF.

This clone was detected ten times or more. The V and J genes are TRBV5-4 and TRBJ2-3; a weak D match, TRBD1 (5 bases). The CDR3 loop spans 16 amino acids. V was shortened by 1 base and J by 0 bases, with 12 bases between the two germline ends. The germline CDR1 and CDR2 sequences are SGHNT and YYREEE (reference sequence). This CDR3 reads CASSLRGTVSTDTQYF. The CDR3 bases are TGTGCCAGCAGCTTGAGGGGTACGGTTAGCACAGATACGCAGTATTTT.

This clone was seen repeatedly, ten times or more. This chain links TRBV7-3 with TRBJ2-7; the match to TRBD1 covers 10 bases. This CDR3 region has 13 residues. Germline V lookup: CDR1 SGHTA, CDR2 FQGTGA. V shed 5 bases, J shed 4 bases, and the junction held 2 bases outside the gene matches. The CDR3 DNA follows: TGTGCCAGCAGCCGGACAGGGGGGTACGAGCAGTACTTC. Amino acid sequence: CASSRTGGYEQYF.

In its sample, this clone is medium-sized. This chain links TRBV11-2 with TRBJ1-1; no reliable D call. Germline CDR1 reads SGHAT; CDR2 reads FQNNGV. CDR3 length: 15 residues. V dropped 0 bases and J dropped 0 bases, with 8 bases sitting between them. The CDR3 DNA follows: TGTGCCAGCAGCTTAGAGGTAGGGATGAACACTGAAGCTTTCTTT. This translates into CASSLEVGMNTEAFF.

As DNA, the CDR3 is TGTGCCAGCAGTGAAGCTAGCGGGGGGGCCTACGAGCAGTACTTC. Translated, it gives CASSEASGGAYEQYF. The chain employs TRBV6-1 and TRBJ2-7; 11 bases map to TRBD2. Germline CDR1 and CDR2: MNHNS and SASEGT. The V and J ends lost 0 bases and 2 bases, in that order; junction bases with no gene match: 0. The CDR3 has 15 residues.

This clone has a handful of counts. The chain couples TRBV6-1 to TRBJ1-5; the D is unclear. Trimming took 5 bases from V and 7 from J, leaving 9 bases between them. Germline values: CDR1 MNHNS, CDR2 SASEGT. The CDR3 covers 12 residues. The CDR3 here is CASSNARQPQHF. The DNA of the CDR3 is TGTGCCAGCAGTAATGCGCGGCAGCCCCAGCATTTT.

This chain joins TRBV3-1 and TRBJ2-7; no clear D. V lost 0 bases and J 3 bases, leaving 12 bases between the germline ends. This CDR3 comprises 15 residues. Germline V gene sequence: CDR1 LGHDT, CDR2 YNNKEL (reference sequence). CDR3 amino acids: CASSQDSWTVYEQYF. CDR3 DNA sequence: TGTGCCAGCAGCCAAGACTCATGGACGGTCTACGAGCAGTACTTC.

This clone was counted ten times or more. The germline gene is not matched at one end of the junction; a read error may be the cause. The rearrangement uses TRBV7-7 and TRBJ2-5; TRBD1 aligns across 8 bases. Germline V lookup: CDR1 SSHAT, CDR2 FNYEAQ (reference sequence). The CDR3 consists of 15 residues. The CDR3 is CASSLGGQGKETQYF. CDR3 DNA: TGTGCTAGCAGCCTAGGCGGACAGGGAAAAGAGACCCAGTACTTC.

This clone was observed many times. V is TRBV12-3 or TRBV12-4 and J is TRBJ2-1; the match to TRBD1 covers 10 bases. There are 16 residues in the CDR3. After removal of 3 bases from V and 6 bases from J, the junction contained 8 bases not matched to a gene. This chain's CDR3 is CASSFYGTGVSNEQFF. In DNA form, the CDR3 reads TGTGCCAGCAGTTTTTACGGGACAGGGGTGTCCAATGAGCAGTTCTTC.

This clone was detected ten times or more. The chain couples TRBV27 to TRBJ2-3; TRBD2 is a possible D gene (5 bases). The germline gives CDR1 MNHEY, CDR2 SMNVEV (reference sequence). V was pared by 2 bases and J by 0 bases, with 9 bases between. The CDR3 has 15 amino acids. The CDR3 nucleotides are TGTGCCAGCAGTTTACGAAGCGGAAGCACAGATACGCAGTATTTT. The encoded protein is CASSLRSGSTDTQYF.

The rearrangement uses TRBV24-1 and TRBJ2-7, with 7 bases that match TRBD1. CDR3 length: 17 residues. The germline V gene has CDR1 KGHDR and CDR2 SFDVKD. Losses at the gene ends were 4 bases for V and 4 bases for J; bases not matched to a gene: 15. CDR3 sequence (DNA): TGTGCCACCAGTGACCGGAGACCGGGACAGTGGCCTTACGAGCAGTACTTC. Translation gives CATSDRRPGQWPYEQYF.

The rearrangement joins TRBV19 to TRBJ1-5, with TRBD1 identical over 8 bases. The length of the CDR3 is 15 residues. With V trimmed by 3 bases and J by 5 bases, 6 bases remained unmatched. CDR1 LNHDA and CDR2 SQIVND come from the germline V gene (reference sequence). CDR3 sequence: CASSMRQGAYQPQHF. CDR3 coding DNA: TGTGCCAGTAGTATGCGGCAGGGGGCCTATCAGCCCCAGCATTTT. Combining the CDR3 with reference TRBV19 and TRBJ1-5 gives the whole variable domain DGGITQSPKYLFRKEGQNVTLSCEQNLNHDAMYWYRQDPGQGLRLIYYSQIVNDFQKGDIAEGYSVSREKKESFPLTVTSAQKNPTAFYLCASSMRQGAYQPQHFGDGTRLSIL.

The rearrangement links TRBV9 to TRBJ2-6, with 8 bases matching TRBD1. CDR1 and CDR2 from the germline V gene are SGDLS and YYNGEE. This CDR3 is 18 amino acids long. V dropped 3 bases and J dropped 3; count of bases not matched to a gene: 11. The CDR3 DNA sequence: TGTGCCAGCAGCGATGACAGGGGCGACCTTAGTGGGGCCAACGTCCTGACTTTC. Translated: CASSDDRGDLSGANVLTF.

About this clone: A much larger clone lies one base from this, so it may be a read error. The chain is built from TRBV6-6 and TRBJ2-1; D might be TRBD2 (6 bases). In germline, CDR1 is MNHNY, CDR2 SVGAGI (reference sequence). Trimming cost V 0 bases and J 6 bases, with 18 bases left between them. This CDR3 has 17 amino acids. The CDR3 DNA is TGTGCCAGCAGTTACTCGATCCCCGTACTAGCAAGCAATGAGCAGTTCTTC. This codes for CASSYSIPVLASNEQFF.

This sequence joins TRBV6-2 or TRBV6-3 and TRBJ2-3; 9 bases are shared with TRBD1. Germline trimming cut 1 base from V and 5 bases from J; bases unmatched to any gene: 7. CDR1 and CDR2 (germline): MNHEY, SVGEGT. This CDR3 has 16 residues. This CDR3 is CASSYYATGGEDTQYF. The DNA of the CDR3 is TGTGCCAGCAGTTACTATGCGACAGGGGGAGAAGATACGCAGTATTTT.

The J gene is TRBJ2-1, the V gene TRBV11-2; 9 bases match TRBD2. CDR3 length equals 15 residues. J was trimmed by 7 bases and V by 5 bases; bases with no gene match: 9. Germline lookup yields CDR1 SGHAT and CDR2 FQNNGV. The chain's CDR3 is CASSLLSGSLNEQFF. CDR3 nucleotide sequence: TGTGCCAGCAGCCTCCTTAGCGGGAGTCTAAATGAGCAGTTCTTC.

Relative to its sample, this clone is medium-sized. This chain connects TRBV7-9 to TRBJ2-3; 9 nucleotides agree with TRBD2. The CDR3 spans 16 residues. Trimming at V came to 5 bases and at J to 5 bases, leaving 11 bases not matched to a gene. Per germline, CDR1 SEHNR and CDR2 FQNEAQ (reference sequence). CDR3 bases: TGTGCCAGCAGCACCGCGGGCGGGGGGGCCGAAGATACGCAGTATTTT. This codes for CASSTAGGGAEDTQYF.

The sample holds many counts of this clone. This rearrangement joins TRBV2 to TRBJ2-7; D possibly matches TRBD1 or TRBD2 (5 bases each). Trimming left V 6 bases short and J 7 bases short, with 19 bases between. The CDR3 sequence is 14 residues long. Germline loops: CDR1 SNHLY, CDR2 FYNNEI. DNA for the CDR3: TGTGCCAGCAGCCGGGACGGCCCTCGGGGTGAGCAGTACTTC. It yields the protein CASSRDGPRGEQYF.

The rearrangement joins TRBV28 to TRBJ2-7, with D perhaps matching TRBD1 or TRBD2 (5 bases each). Germline V gene data show CDR1 as MDHEN and CDR2 as SYDVKM. This CDR3 has 15 residues. Trimming took 6 bases from V and 1 from J, leaving 16 bases between them. CDR3: CASSGLWGNSYEQYF. CDR3 DNA: TGTGCCAGCAGCGGATTGTGGGGGAATTCCTACGAGCAGTACTTC. Based on the CDR3 plus reference TRBV28 and TRBJ2-7, the full variable domain is DVKVTQSSRYLVKRTGEKVFLECVQDMDHENMFWYRQDPGLGLRLIYFSYDVKMKEKGDIPEGYSVSREKKERFSLILESASTNQTSMYLCASSGLWGNSYEQYFGPGTRLTVT.

This clone was seen repeatedly, ten times or more. This rearrangement joins TRBV12-3 or TRBV12-4 to TRBJ1-2; 7 bases map to TRBD1. The CDR3 runs to 13 residues. J was trimmed by 4 bases and V by 10 bases; bases with no gene match: 9. This chain's CDR3 is CATRAGGGYGYTF. For the CDR3, the DNA is TGTGCCACCCGGGCAGGGGGAGGCTATGGCTACACCTTC.

This clone was detected ten times or more. The gene calls are TRBV6-1 and TRBJ2-7; 9 bases align to TRBD2. This CDR3 spans 14 amino acids. Germline-derived CDR1 and CDR2 are MNHNS and SASEGT. V lost 8 bases to trimming and J lost 3 bases; unmatched junction nucleotides: 8. CDR3 in DNA: TGTGCCAGCTCGCCCGGGACTAGCTTCTACGAGCAGTACTTC. This encodes CASSPGTSFYEQYF.

The J gene is TRBJ1-6, the V gene TRBV30, with D tentatively TRBD1 (6 bases). The germline CDR1 and CDR2 sequences are GTSNPN and SVGIG (reference sequence). The CDR3 runs to 13 residues. Trimming stripped 1 base from V and 9 bases from J, with 10 bases between. CDR3 loop: CAWSDGGSSPLHF. DNA for the CDR3: TGTGCCTGGAGTGATGGGGGCTCTTCACCCCTCCACTTT.

This clone was observed many times. The chain carries TRBV6-6 and TRBJ2-3, with D possibly TRBD1 on 7 matching bases. CDR3 length equals 16 residues. Germline V lookup: CDR1 MNHNY, CDR2 SVGAGI (reference sequence). V lost 2 bases, J lost 6 bases, and 18 bases lay in between. The CDR3 nucleotides are TGTGCCAGCAGTTACGAGGTGGCAGGGGGGAGGGATACGCAGTATTTT. Its protein product is CASSYEVAGGRDTQYF.

This clone was detected many times. Other DNA sequences in this specimen translate into the identical CDR3. This sequence joins TRBV4-1 and TRBJ1-4; the D gene is possibly TRBD1 (5 bases). Germline V CDR1 and CDR2: MGHRA, YSYEKL. V was shortened by 4 bases and J by 2 bases, with 14 bases between the two germline ends. This CDR3 contains 16 residues. CDR3 amino acids: CASSLHPQATNEKLFF. CDR3 bases: TGCGCCAGCAGCCTCCATCCACAGGCTACTAATGAAAAACTGTTTTTT.